This T cell receptor beta chain was profiled in a study of T cells expressing NK-cell markers. The overall study: It was sorted CD3+CD56+NKG2C+, CD3+CD56+NKG2C- and CD3+CD56-NKG2C+ T cells that supplied the TCR beta repertoires.

Germline CDR1 is DFQATT and CDR2 is SNEGSKA (reference sequence). This CDR3 has 12 residues. Reprocessing the 5' RACE reads, TCRdb reports a single entry for every CDR3 protein and omits DNA. This sample's table reports about 160,000 distinct CDR3 sequences. As regards this clonotype: What it binds is not known.

Study-level points and caveats: The CD3+CD56-NKG2C+ fraction of a handful of donors was also led by these clonotypes.

V gene TRBV20-1 combines with J gene TRBJ2-7. Sequencing was carried out using blood T cells: a sorted CD56 or NKG2C T cell subset, CD4+ or CD8+ T cells, or bulk PBMC T cells (not recorded which). The sequence was obtained from a woman between 18 and 69 years old in good health. CDR3 protein: CSATRPAYEQYF.